This is a list of T cell receptor beta chains from one sample in a study of OX40 agonist ivuxolimab in advanced cancers. Repertoires were generated with immunoSEQ multiplex PCR, while TCRdb's copy carries only in-frame clones and drops some. The data hold approximately 90,000 clones, with more than 70% observed a single time. The sequencing here drew on CD4+ or CD8+ T cells sorted from blood, taken in a trial of the OX40 agonist ivuxolimab. The source is an adult with an advanced solid tumor such as melanoma, head and neck, liver or kidney cancer. The CDR3 runs from the conserved cysteine through the conserved F or W. The D gene is left open where the match is weak. Not every row has a clone size; where given, it reads once, few, many or a size class.

cdr3_length j_call d_call v_call clone_size cdr3_aa cdr3_nt
15 TRBJ2-3 TRBD2 TRBV6-5 - CASTWGLAGTDTQYF TGTGCCAGCACCTGGGGACTAGCGGGCACAGATACGCAGTATTTT
12 TRBJ1-2 - TRBV28 - CASRDGNYGYTF TGTGCCAGCAGGGACGGAAACTATGGCTACACCTTC
15 TRBJ2-2 TRBD2 TRBV5-4 few CASSLGAGNTGELFF TGTGCCAGCAGCTTGGGAGCGGGAAACACCGGGGAGCTGTTTTTT
16 TRBJ1-5 TRBD1 TRBV19 - CASSTSTGGPNQPQHF TGTGCCAGTAGTACCTCGACAGGGGGCCCAAATCAGCCCCAGCATTTT
15 TRBJ2-7 TRBD2 TRBV5-1 - CASSPRLGGSYEQYF TGCGCCAGCAGCCCCCGCCTCGGCGGGAGCTACGAGCAGTACTTC
18 TRBJ2-1 TRBD2 TRBV7-6 - CASSPRTGTSGSYNEQFF TGTGCCAGCAGCCCCCGTACCGGGACTAGCGGGAGTTACAATGAGCAGTTCTTC
15 TRBJ2-2 TRBD2 TRBV4-3 few CASSPTSVNTGELFF TGCGCCAGCTCCCCCACTAGCGTGAACACCGGGGAGCTGTTTTTT
15 TRBJ1-2 TRBD1 TRBV6-1 - CASRPGTGNNYGYTF TGTGCCAGCAGGCCAGGGACAGGAAATAACTATGGCTACACCTTC
13 TRBJ2-1 - TRBV6-8 - CASSYSKYNEQFF TGTGCCAGCAGTTACTCGAAATACAATGAGCAGTTCTTC
15 TRBJ2-7 TRBD1 TRBV19 - CASSTQGQGFYEQYF TGTGCCAGTAGTACCCAAGGACAGGGATTCTACGAGCAGTACTTC
13 TRBJ2-3 TRBD2 TRBV28 - CASAGGHQDTQYF TGTGCCAGCGCGGGAGGGCATCAAGATACGCAGTATTTT
13 TRBJ1-4 TRBD1 TRBV29-1 - CSAGTGGVEKLFF TGCAGCGCTGGGACAGGGGGCGTTGAAAAACTGTTTTTT
15 TRBJ2-1 - TRBV12-2 - CASRFPRLSGRTEFF TGTGCAAGTCGCTTCCCCCGACTGAGCGGGAGGACCGAGTTCTTC
13 TRBJ1-2 - TRBV6-4 - CASSPGLGWGYTF TGTGCCAGCAGCCCGGGTCTGGGTTGGGGCTACACCTTC
14 TRBJ1-4 TRBD1 TRBV2 once CASRGTGPNEKLFF TGTGCCAGCAGGGGGACAGGGCCGAATGAAAAACTGTTTTTT
12 TRBJ2-1 - TRBV6-6 - CASSYYRNEQFF TGTGCCAGCAGTTACTACAGAAATGAGCAGTTCTTC
16 TRBJ2-2 TRBD1 TRBV19 - CASRLPGQMNTGELFF TGTGCCAGTAGGCTTCCGGGACAGATGAACACCGGGGAGCTGTTTTTT
16 TRBJ2-3 TRBD1 TRBV15 - CATSRDWTGGRDTQYF TGTGCCACCAGCAGAGATTGGACAGGGGGCAGGGATACGCAGTATTTT
13 TRBJ1-2 TRBD1 TRBV7-9 - CASSAGQSYGYTF TGTGCCAGCAGCGCGGGACAGTCTTATGGCTACACCTTC
15 TRBJ2-3 - TRBV9 few CASTAETGVGDTQYF TGTGCCAGCACCGCGGAGACGGGAGTAGGAGATACGCAGTATTTT
12 TRBJ2-3 - TRBV9 - CASSVGVDTQYF TGTGCCAGCAGCGTAGGGGTAGATACGCAGTATTTT
14 TRBJ2-3 - TRBV11-3 - CASTRDPSVDTQYF TGTGCCAGCACCCGGGACCCTTCGGTAGATACGCAGTATTTT
13 TRBJ2-7 - TRBV5-1 once CASSLSTGYEQYF TGCGCCAGCAGCTTGAGTACCGGCTACGAGCAGTACTTC
12 TRBJ1-2 TRBD1 TRBV14 - CASSLGTGGYTF TGTGCCAGCAGCCTCGGGACAGGTGGCTACACCTTC
13 TRBJ2-2 - TRBV2 - CASSDFHTGELFF TGTGCCAGCAGTGATTTCCACACCGGGGAGCTGTTTTTT
14 TRBJ2-2 TRBD2 TRBV11-3 - CASSVSGRTGELFF TGTGCCAGCAGCGTTAGCGGGAGGACCGGGGAGCTGTTTTTT
12 TRBJ2-2 - TRBV18 - CASSPSSGELFF TGTGCCAGCTCACCAAGTAGCGGGGAGCTGTTTTTT
14 TRBJ2-5 TRBD1 TRBV5-1 once CASSMGDSQETQYF TGCGCCAGCAGCATGGGGGACAGTCAAGAGACCCAGTACTTC
13 TRBJ1-2 - TRBV7-8 - CASSPRTAYGYTF TGTGCCAGCAGCCCGCGGACGGCCTATGGCTACACCTTC
14 TRBJ2-5 TRBD1 TRBV5-1 - CASTRDRVEETQYF TGCGCCAGCACCCGGGACAGGGTTGAGGAGACCCAGTACTTC
14 TRBJ1-2 - TRBV28 few CASSLLGASYGYTF TGTGCCAGCAGTTTATTGGGGGCCTCCTATGGCTACACCTTC
16 TRBJ1-2 - TRBV9 - CASSALTGAYTNGYTF TGTGCCAGCAGCGCTCTTACGGGTGCATATACGAATGGCTACACCTTC
16 TRBJ1-2 TRBD1 TRBV7-9 - CASSPRTGTGGGGYTF TGTGCCAGCAGCCCCCGAACCGGTACAGGGGGCGGTGGCTACACCTTC
19 TRBJ1-2 - TRBV12-5 - CASGLVQGVGSLSNYGYTF TGTGCTAGTGGTTTGGTACAAGGGGTCGGATCCCTCTCTAACTATGGCTACACCTTC
15 TRBJ1-1 - TRBV27 - CASSLGRQRNTEAFF TGTGCCAGCAGCCTAGGGAGACAGAGGAACACTGAAGCTTTCTTT
14 TRBJ2-7 - TRBV5-4 - CASSGGTRSYEQYF TGTGCCAGCAGCGGGGGGACACGTTCCTACGAGCAGTACTTC
14 TRBJ1-1 TRBD1 TRBV10-3 - CAIRGQGARTEAFF TGTGCCATCAGGGGACAGGGGGCAAGGACTGAAGCTTTCTTT
13 TRBJ1-1 TRBD1 TRBV9 - CASSRQGGTEAFF TGTGCCAGCAGCCGACAGGGTGGCACTGAAGCTTTCTTT
15 TRBJ2-1 TRBD2 TRBV9 - CASSSGTSGRNEQFF TGTGCCAGCAGTTCCGGGACTAGCGGGAGAAATGAGCAGTTCTTC
15 TRBJ2-1 TRBD2 TRBV5-4 - CASSLSGRAYNEQFF TGTGCCAGCAGCTTGTCCGGGAGGGCCTACAATGAGCAGTTCTTC
16 TRBJ2-3 TRBD2 TRBV5-1 - CASSLTTSGSGDTQYF TGCGCCAGCAGCTTAACGACTAGCGGGAGTGGTGATACGCAGTATTTT
14 TRBJ2-1 TRBD1 TRBV6-6 - CASSSLQGENEQFF TGTGCCAGCAGTTCTCTACAGGGGGAGAATGAGCAGTTCTTC
13 TRBJ1-3 - TRBV19 - CASTPSSGNTIYF TGTGCCAGTACCCCTAGCTCTGGAAACACCATATATTTT
18 TRBJ2-1 TRBD2 TRBV9 - CASSVLGSGSNSYNEQFF TGTGCCAGCAGCGTATTAGGTAGCGGGAGTAACTCCTACAATGAGCAGTTCTTC
16 TRBJ1-1 - TRBV9 - CASSVVPQGRRTEAFF TGTGCCAGCAGCGTAGTCCCCCAGGGAAGAAGAACTGAAGCTTTCTTT
15 TRBJ2-5 TRBD1 TRBV19 - CASSIYDRDGETQYF TGTGCCAGTAGTATATACGACAGGGATGGTGAGACCCAGTACTTC